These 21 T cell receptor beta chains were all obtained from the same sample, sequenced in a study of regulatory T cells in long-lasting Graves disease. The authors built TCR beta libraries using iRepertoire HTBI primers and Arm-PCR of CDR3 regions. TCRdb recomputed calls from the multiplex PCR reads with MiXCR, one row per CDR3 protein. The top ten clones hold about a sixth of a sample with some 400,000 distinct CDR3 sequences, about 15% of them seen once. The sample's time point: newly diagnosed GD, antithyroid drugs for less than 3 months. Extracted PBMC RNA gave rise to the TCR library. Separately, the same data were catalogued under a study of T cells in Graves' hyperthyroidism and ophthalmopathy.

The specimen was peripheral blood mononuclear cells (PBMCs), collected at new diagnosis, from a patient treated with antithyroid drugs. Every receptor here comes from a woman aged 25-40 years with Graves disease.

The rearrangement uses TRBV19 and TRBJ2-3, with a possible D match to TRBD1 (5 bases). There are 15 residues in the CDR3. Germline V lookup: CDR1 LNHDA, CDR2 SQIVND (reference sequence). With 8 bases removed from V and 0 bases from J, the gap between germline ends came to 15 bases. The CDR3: CASQTQGDSTDTQYF. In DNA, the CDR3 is TGTGCCAGTCAAACTCAGGGTGACAGCACAGATACGCAGTATTTT.

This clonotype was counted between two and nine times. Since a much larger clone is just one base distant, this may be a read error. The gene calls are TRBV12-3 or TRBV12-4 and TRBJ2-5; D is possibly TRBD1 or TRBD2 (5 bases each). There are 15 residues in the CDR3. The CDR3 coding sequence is TGTGCCAGCAGTTTCCACCGGGACGGAGAAGAGGCCCAGTACTTC. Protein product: CASSFHRDGEEAQYF.

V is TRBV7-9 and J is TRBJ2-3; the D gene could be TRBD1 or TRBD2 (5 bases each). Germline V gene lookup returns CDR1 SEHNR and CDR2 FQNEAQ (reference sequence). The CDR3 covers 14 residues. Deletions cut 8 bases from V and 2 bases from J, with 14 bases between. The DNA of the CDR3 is TGTGCCAGCTGCCCCCCGGGGCACACAGATACGCAGTATTTT. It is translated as CASCPPGHTDTQYF.

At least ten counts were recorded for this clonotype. The CDR3 region is CSARPSGRALLYEQYF. CDR3 bases: TGCAGTGCTAGGCCTAGCGGGAGGGCCCTCCTCTACGAGCAGTACTTC. V and J are TRBV20-1 and TRBJ2-7, with 12 bases lining up with TRBD2. The V and J ends lost 3 bases and 3 bases, in that order; junction bases with no gene match: 9. The CDR3 consists of 16 residues. From germline, CDR1 is DFQATT and CDR2 SNEGSKA (reference sequence).

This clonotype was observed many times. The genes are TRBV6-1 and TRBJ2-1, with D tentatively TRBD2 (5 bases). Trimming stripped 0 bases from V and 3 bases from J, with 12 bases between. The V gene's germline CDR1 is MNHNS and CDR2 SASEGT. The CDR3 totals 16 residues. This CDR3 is CASSEASRAVYNEQFF. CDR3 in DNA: TGTGCCAGCAGTGAAGCGTCGAGGGCAGTCTACAATGAGCAGTTCTTC.

CDR3 protein: CASSILGLPYEQYF. DNA for the CDR3: TGTGCCAGTAGTATATTGGGGCTTCCCTACGAGCAGTACTTC. The chain uses TRBV19 and TRBJ2-7; weak D call: TRBD1 (5 bases). This CDR3 region has 14 residues. The V end lost 2 bases, the J end lost 2 bases, and 10 bases lay between the germline ends. Germline lookup yields CDR1 LNHDA and CDR2 SQIVND (reference sequence).

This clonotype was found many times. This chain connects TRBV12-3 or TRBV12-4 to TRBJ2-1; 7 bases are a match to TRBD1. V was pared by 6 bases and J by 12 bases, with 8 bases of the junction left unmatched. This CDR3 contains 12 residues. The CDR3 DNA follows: TGTGCCAGCAGCATTACAGGGGTGGGGCAGTTCTTC. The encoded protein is CASSITGVGQFF.

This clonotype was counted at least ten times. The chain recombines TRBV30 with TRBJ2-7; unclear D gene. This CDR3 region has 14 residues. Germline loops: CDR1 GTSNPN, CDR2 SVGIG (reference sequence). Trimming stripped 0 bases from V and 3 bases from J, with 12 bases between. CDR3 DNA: TGTGCCTGGAGTGTGGGTGGAGTAAGCTACGAGCAGTACTTC. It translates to CAWSVGGVSYEQYF.

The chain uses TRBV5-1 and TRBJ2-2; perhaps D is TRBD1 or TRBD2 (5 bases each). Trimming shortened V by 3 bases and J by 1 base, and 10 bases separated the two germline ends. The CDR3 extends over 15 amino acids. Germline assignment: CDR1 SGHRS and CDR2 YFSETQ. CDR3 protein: CASSSGTQNTGELFF. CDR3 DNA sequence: TGCGCCAGCAGCTCCGGGACCCAGAACACCGGGGAGCTGTTTTTT.

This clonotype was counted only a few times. The chain's CDR3 is CSARDRQGPLSGANVLTF. CDR3 sequence (DNA): TGCAGTGCTAGAGATCGGCAGGGACCCCTCTCTGGGGCCAACGTCCTGACTTTC. The rearrangement joins TRBV20-1 to TRBJ2-6, with D perhaps TRBD1 or TRBD2 (5 bases each). The V end was cut by 0 bases, the J end by 0 bases, with 15 bases between. This CDR3 has 18 residues. Looked up from germline, CDR1 is DFQATT and CDR2 is SNEGSKA (reference sequence).

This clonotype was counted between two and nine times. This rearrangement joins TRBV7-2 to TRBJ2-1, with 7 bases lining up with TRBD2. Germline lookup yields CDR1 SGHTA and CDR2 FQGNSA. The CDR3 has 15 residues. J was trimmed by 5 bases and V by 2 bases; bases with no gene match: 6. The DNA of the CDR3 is TGTGCCAGCAGCTTAACCCGGGACTACAACAATGAGCAGTTCTTC. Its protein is CASSLTRDYNNEQFF.

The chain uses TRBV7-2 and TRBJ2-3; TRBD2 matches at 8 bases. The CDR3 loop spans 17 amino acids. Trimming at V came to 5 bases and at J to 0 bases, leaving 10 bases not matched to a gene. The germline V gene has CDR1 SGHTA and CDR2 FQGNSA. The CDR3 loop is CASSLQGLAGSTDTQYF. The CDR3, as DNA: TGTGCCAGCAGCCTCCAGGGGTTAGCGGGAAGCACAGATACGCAGTATTTT.

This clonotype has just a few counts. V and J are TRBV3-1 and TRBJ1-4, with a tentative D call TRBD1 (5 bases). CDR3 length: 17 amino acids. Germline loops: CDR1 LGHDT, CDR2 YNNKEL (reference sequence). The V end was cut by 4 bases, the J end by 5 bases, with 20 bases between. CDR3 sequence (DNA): TGTGCCAGCAGCCCTACTGGGAGGGGCCCTGCGAATGAAAAACTGTTTTTT. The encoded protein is CASSPTGRGPANEKLFF.

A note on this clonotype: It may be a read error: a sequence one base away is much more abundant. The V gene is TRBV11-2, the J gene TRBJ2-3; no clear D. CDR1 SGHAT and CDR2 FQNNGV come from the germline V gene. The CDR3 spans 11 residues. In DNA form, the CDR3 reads TGTGTCAGCACGGGCACAGATACGCAGTATTTT. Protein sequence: CVSTGTDTQYF.

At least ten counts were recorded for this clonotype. CDR3 DNA sequence: TGTGCCAGCAGCTTAAAAGTTAGGGGAGAGACCCAGTACTTC. This sequence encodes CASSLKVRGETQYF. This rearrangement joins TRBV13 to TRBJ2-5, with D possibly being TRBD1 (5 bases). With 2 bases removed from V and 4 bases from J, the gap between germline ends came to 11 bases. This CDR3 has 14 residues. Germline loops: CDR1 PRHDT, CDR2 FYEKMQ (reference sequence).

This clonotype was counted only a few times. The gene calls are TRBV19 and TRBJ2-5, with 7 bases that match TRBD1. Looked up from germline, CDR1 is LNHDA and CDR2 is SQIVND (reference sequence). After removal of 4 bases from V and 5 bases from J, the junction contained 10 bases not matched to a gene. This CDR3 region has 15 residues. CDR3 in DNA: TGTGCCAGTAGTAGCTCAGGGGGTGCCCTGGAGACCCAGTACTTC. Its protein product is CASSSSGGALETQYF.

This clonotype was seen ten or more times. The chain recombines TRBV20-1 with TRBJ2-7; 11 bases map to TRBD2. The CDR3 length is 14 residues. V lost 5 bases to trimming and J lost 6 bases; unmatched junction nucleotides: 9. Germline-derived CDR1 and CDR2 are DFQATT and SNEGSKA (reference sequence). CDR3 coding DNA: TGCAGTGCTGACGTAGCGGGAGGGCCCGTCGAGCAGTACTTC. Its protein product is CSADVAGGPVEQYF.

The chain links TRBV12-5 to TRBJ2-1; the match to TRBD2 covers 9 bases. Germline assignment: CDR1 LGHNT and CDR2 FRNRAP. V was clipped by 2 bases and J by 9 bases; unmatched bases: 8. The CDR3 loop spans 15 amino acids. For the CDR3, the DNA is TGTGCTAGTGGTTTGCGGGGGACTAGCATTACTGAGCAGTTCTTC. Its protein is CASGLRGTSITEQFF.

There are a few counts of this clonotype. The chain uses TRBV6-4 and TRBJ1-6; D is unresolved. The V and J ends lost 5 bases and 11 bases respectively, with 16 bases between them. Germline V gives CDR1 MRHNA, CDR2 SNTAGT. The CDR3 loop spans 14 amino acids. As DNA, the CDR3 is TGTGCCAGCAGTACCGAGCCTGGCAGGCCACCCCTCCACTTT. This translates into CASSTEPGRPPLHF.

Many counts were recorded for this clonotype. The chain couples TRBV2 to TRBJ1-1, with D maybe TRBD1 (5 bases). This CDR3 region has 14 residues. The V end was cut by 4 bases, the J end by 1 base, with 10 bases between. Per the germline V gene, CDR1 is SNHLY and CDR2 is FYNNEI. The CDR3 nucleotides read TGTGCCAGCAGTGTCGAGGGGACGAACACTGAAGCTTTCTTT. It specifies CASSVEGTNTEAFF. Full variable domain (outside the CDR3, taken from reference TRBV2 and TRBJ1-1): EPEVTQTPSHQVTQMGQEVILRCVPISNHLYFYWYRQILGQKVEFLVSFYNNEISEKSEIFDDQFSVERPDGSNFTLKIRSTKLEDSAMYFCASSVEGTNTEAFFGQGTRLTVV.

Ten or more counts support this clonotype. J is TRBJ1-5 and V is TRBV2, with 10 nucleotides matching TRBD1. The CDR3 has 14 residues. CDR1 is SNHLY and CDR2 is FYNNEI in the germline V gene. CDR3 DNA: TGTGCTTCTAGCGGGGGACAGGGGATTGGTGCCCAGCATTTT. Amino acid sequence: CASSGGQGIGAQHF.